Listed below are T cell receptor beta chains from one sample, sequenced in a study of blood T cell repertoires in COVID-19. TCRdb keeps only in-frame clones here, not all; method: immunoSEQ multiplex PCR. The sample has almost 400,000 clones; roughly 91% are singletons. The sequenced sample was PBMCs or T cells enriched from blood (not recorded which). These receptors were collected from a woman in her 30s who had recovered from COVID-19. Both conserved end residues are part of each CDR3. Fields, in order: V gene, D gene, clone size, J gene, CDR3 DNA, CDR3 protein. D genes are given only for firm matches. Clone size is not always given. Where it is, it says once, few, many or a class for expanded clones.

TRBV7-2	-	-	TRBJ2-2	TGTGCCAGCAGCCCTAAACAGGGATTTACCGGGGAGCTGTTTTTT	CASSPKQGFTGELFF
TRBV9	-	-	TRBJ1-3	TGTGCCAGCAGCGTAGATCCCCTGCGTGGAAACACCATATATTTT	CASSVDPLRGNTIYF
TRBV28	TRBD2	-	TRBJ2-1	TGTGCCAGCAGGACCGGGACTAGCGATCTAAATGAGCAGTTCTTC	CASRTGTSDLNEQFF
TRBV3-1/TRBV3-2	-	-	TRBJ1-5	TGTGCCAGCAGCCAGGCGGGTAGGGGGAGCAATCAGCCCCAGCATTTT	CASSQAGRGSNQPQHF
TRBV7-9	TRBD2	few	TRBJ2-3	TGTGCCAGCAGCCCCATGCGGGGGGGGACCACAGATACGCAGTATTTT	CASSPMRGGTTDTQYF
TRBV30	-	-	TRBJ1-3	TGTGCCTGGAGTGTACTCGATTTCTCCGCAAACACCATATATTTT	CAWSVLDFSANTIYF
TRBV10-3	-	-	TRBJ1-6	TGTGCCATCAGTGCTGTCACAGGGTCCTATAATTCACCCCTCCACTTT	CAISAVTGSYNSPLHF
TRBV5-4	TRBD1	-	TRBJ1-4	TGTGCCAGCAGCCTAAAGACAGGGCCCACAACTAATGAAAAACTGTTTTTT	CASSLKTGPTTNEKLFF
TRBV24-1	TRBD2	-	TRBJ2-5	TGTGCCACCAGTGATTCCCAGCGGGGGCAAGAGACCCAGTACTTC	CATSDSQRGQETQYF
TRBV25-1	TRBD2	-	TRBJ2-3	TGTGCCAGCAGTGACTTGGGACTAGCGGGGACAGATACGCAGTATTTT	CASSDLGLAGTDTQYF
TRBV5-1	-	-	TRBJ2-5	TGCGCCAGCAGCTTGGGGTCGACTAGTCTCGAGACCCAGTACTTC	CASSLGSTSLETQYF
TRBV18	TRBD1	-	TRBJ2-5	TGTGCCAGCTCACCACTGACAGGGCACCAAGAGACCCAGTACTTC	CASSPLTGHQETQYF
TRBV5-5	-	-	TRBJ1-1	TGTGCCAGCAGCTTCCCCGGGTCGGCAGAAGCTTTCTTT	CASSFPGSAEAFF
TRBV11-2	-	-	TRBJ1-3	TGTGCCAGCAGCTGGGGGGGTATTTCTGGAAACACCATATATTTT	CASSWGGISGNTIYF
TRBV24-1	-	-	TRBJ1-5	TGTGCCACCAGTGATGCCTGGGCAGGGGATCAGCCCCAGCATTTT	CATSDAWAGDQPQHF
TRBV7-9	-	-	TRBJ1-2	TGTGCCAGCAACAAGCAGGGCGGGGGGAGTACTAACTATGGCTACACCTTC	CASNKQGGGSTNYGYTF
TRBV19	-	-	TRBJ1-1	TGTGCCAGTAGTATAGCCCAGGGAAGCACTGAAGCTTTCTTT	CASSIAQGSTEAFF
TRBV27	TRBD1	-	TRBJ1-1	TGTGCCAGCAGTTTATCAGGGACAGGGGGACTGAACACTGAAGCTTTCTTT	CASSLSGTGGLNTEAFF
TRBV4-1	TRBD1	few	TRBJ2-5	TGCGCCAGCAGCCAAGAGACAGGGATAGAGACCCAGTACTTC	CASSQETGIETQYF
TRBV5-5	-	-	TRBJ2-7	TGTGCCAGCAGCTTGGGACCTCCCAGAGGTACCTACGAGCAGTACTTC	CASSLGPPRGTYEQYF
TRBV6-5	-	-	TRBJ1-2	TGTGCCAGCAGAGCTCCAGGGGCCGGCTACACCTTC	CASRAPGAGYTF
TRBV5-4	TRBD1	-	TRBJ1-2	TGTGCCAGCAGCGGACAGGGCTACTATGGCTACACCTTC	CASSGQGYYGYTF
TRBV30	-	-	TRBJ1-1	TGTGCCTGGAGTGGCCCCGCACGGAGGGTCTTCACTGAAGCTTTCTTT	CAWSGPARRVFTEAFF
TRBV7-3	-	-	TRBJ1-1	TGTGCCAGCAGCCCAACGCGTGACACTGAAGCTTTCTTT	CASSPTRDTEAFF
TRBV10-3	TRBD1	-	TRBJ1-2	TGTGCCATCAGTCTCCTAGGCGACAGGGGCTATGGCTACACCTTC	CAISLLGDRGYGYTF
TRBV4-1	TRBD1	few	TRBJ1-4	TGCGCCAGCAGCCAAAGACAGGGCTTTAATGAAAAACTGTTTTTT	CASSQRQGFNEKLFF
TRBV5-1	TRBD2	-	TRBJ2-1	TGCGCCAGCAGCTTGGAACTAGCGGGAGGGGGGCGTGAGCAGTTCTTC	CASSLELAGGGREQFF
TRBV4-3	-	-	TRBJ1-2	TGCGCCAGCAGCCAAGTAGGGAGTGGCTACACCTTC	CASSQVGSGYTF
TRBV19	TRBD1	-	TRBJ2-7	TGTGCCAGTAGTCCACGACAGGGCTACTCCTACGAGCAGTACTTC	CASSPRQGYSYEQYF
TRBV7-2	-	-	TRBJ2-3	TGTGCCAGCAGCTTAGGGGCTAGCACAGATACGCAGTATTTT	CASSLGASTDTQYF
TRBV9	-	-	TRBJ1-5	TGTGCCAGCAGCGTAGGCGACAGACCTCATCAGCCCCAGCATTTT	CASSVGDRPHQPQHF
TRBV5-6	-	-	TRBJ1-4	TGTGCCAGCAGCTCAAAAACAGGGACTAATGAAAAACTGTTTTTT	CASSSKTGTNEKLFF